A selection of T cell receptor beta chains follows, all from one sample in a study of shared clonotypes between healthy human individuals. Assay: immunoSEQ multiplex PCR; the TCRdb copy retains only in-frame clones and omits some. The repertoire holds hundreds of thousands of clones, with 60% to 75% as singletons. The sequenced material came from memory CD4+ T cells sorted from blood. The receptors shown here come from a woman aged 25 to 39 in good health. CDR3s include the opening cysteine and the closing phenylalanine or tryptophan. Each record gives: V gene, J gene, CDR3 length, D gene, clone size, CDR3 DNA, CDR3 protein. D genes are given only for firm matches. Clone size appears in some rows only: once, few, many, or a class for an expanded clone.

V: TRBV27
J: TRBJ2-7
length: 14
D: NA
size: NA
DNA: TGTGCCAGCAGTCCCATCACTAGATCCTACGAGCAGTACTTC
CDR3: CASSPITRSYEQYF

V: TRBV2
J: TRBJ2-5
length: 15
D: NA
size: NA
DNA: TGTGCCAGCAGTGAAGGGAACGGGCTCCAAGAGACCCAGTACTTC
CDR3: CASSEGNGLQETQYF

V: TRBV5-6
J: TRBJ2-7
length: 14
D: TRBD2
size: NA
DNA: TGTGCCAGCAGCTTTGGACTAGGCGGCTACGAGCAGTACTTC
CDR3: CASSFGLGGYEQYF

V: TRBV29-1
J: TRBJ1-2
length: 13
D: TRBD1
size: once
DNA: TGCAGCGCCGGGACAGGGGTGAACTATGGCTACACCTTC
CDR3: CSAGTGVNYGYTF

V: TRBV6-6
J: TRBJ2-7
length: 13
D: NA
size: NA
DNA: TGTGCCAGCAGTTCCAGAACCTCCTACGAGCAGTACTTC
CDR3: CASSSRTSYEQYF

V: TRBV15
J: TRBJ2-1
length: 13
D: TRBD1
size: NA
DNA: TGTGCCACCAGCAGAAACAGGGGGAGTGAGCAGTTCTTC
CDR3: CATSRNRGSEQFF

V: TRBV5-1
J: TRBJ2-3
length: 16
D: NA
size: NA
DNA: TGCGCCAGCAGCATACACGGGGCTAGCGGCACAGATACGCAGTATTTT
CDR3: CASSIHGASGTDTQYF

V: TRBV6-6
J: TRBJ2-1
length: 15
D: TRBD1
size: many
DNA: TGTGCCAGCAGTAACACCGGGACAGGGAACAATGAGCAGTTCTTC
CDR3: CASSNTGTGNNEQFF

V: TRBV11-2
J: TRBJ1-5
length: 17
D: TRBD1
size: NA
DNA: TGTGCCAGCAGCTCCGGGGTCCGGGACAGGGTTGGACAGCCCCAGCATTTT
CDR3: CASSSGVRDRVGQPQHF

V: TRBV11-2
J: TRBJ2-7
length: 14
D: NA
size: NA
DNA: TGTGCCAGCAGCTTAGGCGTGCGCTCCTACGAGCAGTACTTC
CDR3: CASSLGVRSYEQYF

V: TRBV6-1
J: TRBJ1-5
length: 15
D: TRBD1
size: NA
DNA: TGTGCCAGCAGGAGGGACAGGGGACTCAATCAGCCCCAGCATTTT
CDR3: CASRRDRGLNQPQHF

V: TRBV2
J: TRBJ2-1
length: 12
D: NA
size: NA
DNA: TGTGCCAGCAGTGAAGAACTCAATGAGCAGTTCTTC
CDR3: CASSEELNEQFF

V: TRBV27
J: TRBJ1-5
length: 13
D: NA
size: NA
DNA: TGTGCCAGCAGTTTTATGGGGGATCAGCCCCAGCATTTT
CDR3: CASSFMGDQPQHF

V: TRBV28
J: TRBJ2-3
length: 17
D: TRBD2
size: NA
DNA: TGTGCCAGCAGTGATAGACTAGCGGGAGCTTTCAAAGATACGCAGTATTTT
CDR3: CASSDRLAGAFKDTQYF

V: TRBV6-5
J: TRBJ1-2
length: 15
D: NA
size: NA
DNA: TGTGCCAGCAGTTACTCGCCCAGGGCTTCCTATGGCTACACCTTC
CDR3: CASSYSPRASYGYTF

V: TRBV2
J: TRBJ2-2
length: 15
D: NA
size: NA
DNA: TGTGCCAGCAGTTCTCGGACGGCTAACACCGGGGAGCTGTTTTTT
CDR3: CASSSRTANTGELFF

V: TRBV13
J: TRBJ2-2
length: 16
D: TRBD2
size: NA
DNA: TGTGCCAGCAGCGTAACTAGCGGGGGTTTGCCCGGGGAGCTGTTTTTT
CDR3: CASSVTSGGLPGELFF

V: TRBV28
J: TRBJ1-2
length: 12
D: NA
size: few
DNA: TGTGCCATCGGGTCTCAACTCCGCGGCTACACCTTC
CDR3: CAIGSQLRGYTF

V: TRBV7-8
J: TRBJ2-5
length: 15
D: TRBD2
size: few
DNA: TGTGCCAGCGCCCGGTTCTCTAGCGGTAAAGAGACCCAGTACTTC
CDR3: CASARFSSGKETQYF

V: TRBV27
J: TRBJ2-7
length: 15
D: NA
size: NA
DNA: TGTGCCAGCAGTTTGCATTTCGGAGGGGCGGGGGAGCAGTACTTC
CDR3: CASSLHFGGAGEQYF

V: TRBV4-1
J: TRBJ1-2
length: 18
D: NA
size: NA
DNA: TGCGCCAGCAGAACCATAATCTCTAAATTACCCGGAGAGTCTGGCTACACCTTC
CDR3: CASRTIISKLPGESGYTF

V: TRBV5-4
J: TRBJ2-3
length: 13
D: NA
size: few
DNA: TGTGCCAGCACCTCCCACCACACAGATACGCAGTATTTT
CDR3: CASTSHHTDTQYF

V: TRBV7-2
J: TRBJ1-1
length: 15
D: TRBD1
size: few
DNA: TGTGCCAGCAGCTTAGCCGGGACAGGGGGCACTGAAGCTTTCTTT
CDR3: CASSLAGTGGTEAFF

V: TRBV13
J: TRBJ2-1
length: 15
D: NA
size: NA
DNA: TGTGCCAGCAGCTCCGGGGGGCGGATATACAATGAGCAGTTCTTC
CDR3: CASSSGGRIYNEQFF

V: TRBV5-1
J: TRBJ2-4
length: 14
D: TRBD1
size: NA
DNA: TGCGCCAGCAACCCCGGGACAGGGGGAAACATTCAGTACTTC
CDR3: CASNPGTGGNIQYF

V: TRBV7-2
J: TRBJ2-7
length: 13
D: NA
size: NA
DNA: TGTGCCAGCAGCTTAGGTCACACCTACGAGCAGTACTTC
CDR3: CASSLGHTYEQYF

V: TRBV28
J: TRBJ2-2
length: 14
D: NA
size: once
DNA: TGTGCCATGAAAGGGGAACGGCACACCGGGGAGCTGTTTTTT
CDR3: CAMKGERHTGELFF

V: TRBV5-8
J: TRBJ1-6
length: 14
D: NA
size: NA
DNA: TGTGCCAGCAGCTTTGGGGGACGAGGCTCACCCCTCCACTTT
CDR3: CASSFGGRGSPLHF

V: TRBV5-1
J: TRBJ2-2
length: 14
D: NA
size: once
DNA: TGCGCCAGCGGGGAGTGGGGGAACACCGGGGAGCTGTTTTTT
CDR3: CASGEWGNTGELFF

V: TRBV5-1
J: TRBJ2-1
length: 15
D: TRBD2
size: NA
DNA: TGCGCCAGCAGCTTGGGTCCTCTAGCGGGCAATGAGCAGTTCTTC
CDR3: CASSLGPLAGNEQFF

V: TRBV28
J: TRBJ2-2
length: 18
D: TRBD2
size: NA
DNA: TGTGCCAGCAGTTCGGGACTAGCGGGAGGGCCAAGGTTAAGGGAGCTGTTTTTT
CDR3: CASSSGLAGGPRLRELFF

V: TRBV27
J: TRBJ2-1
length: 14
D: TRBD2
size: NA
DNA: TGTGCCAGCAGACTAGCGGAAACCTACAATGAGCAGTTCTTC
CDR3: CASRLAETYNEQFF

V: TRBV15
J: TRBJ1-6
length: 15
D: NA
size: NA
DNA: TGTGCCACCAGCAGAGATCAAGGGCACGATTCACCCCTCCACTTT
CDR3: CATSRDQGHDSPLHF